This record concerns one T cell receptor (beta chain) sequence. Its antigen is still unknown. The V and J ends lost 8 bases and 0 bases respectively, with 14 bases between them. This CDR3 region has 14 residues. Per the germline V gene, CDR1 is SEHNR and CDR2 is FQNEAQ (reference sequence). The data derive from a study of cytomegalovirus exposure and HLA in healthy donors. Study outcomes and limitations: Within an earlier analysis, most TCR beta V segments proved productive either about 87% or about 30% of the time.

PCR involved 60 Vbeta and 13 Jbeta primers. Clones were sequenced by immunoSEQ multiplex PCR, and TCRdb holds only the in-frame ones, with some missing. There are roughly 170,000 clones in the sample; roughly 87% occur only once, and over 1.5% lies in the top ten. Each donor was nominally healthy when sampled (though unrecorded immune exposures were likely). The chain has TRBV7-9 and TRBJ2-7, with D perhaps TRBD2 (7 bases). Specimen: PBMCs. The clonotype comes from a man between 50 and 59 years old in good health and CMV-seronegative. CDR3 protein: CASVGGPSSYEQYF. The CDR3 DNA sequence: TGTGCCAGCGTCGGGGGGCCCTCCTCCTACGAGCAGTACTTC. The variable domain in full, completed from reference TRBV7-9 and TRBJ2-7, reads DTGVSQNPRHKITKRGQNVTFRCDPISEHNRLYWYRQTLGQGPEFLTYFQNEAQLEKSRLLSDRFSAERPKGSFSTLEIQRTEQGDSAMYLCASVGGPSSYEQYFGPGTRLTVT.